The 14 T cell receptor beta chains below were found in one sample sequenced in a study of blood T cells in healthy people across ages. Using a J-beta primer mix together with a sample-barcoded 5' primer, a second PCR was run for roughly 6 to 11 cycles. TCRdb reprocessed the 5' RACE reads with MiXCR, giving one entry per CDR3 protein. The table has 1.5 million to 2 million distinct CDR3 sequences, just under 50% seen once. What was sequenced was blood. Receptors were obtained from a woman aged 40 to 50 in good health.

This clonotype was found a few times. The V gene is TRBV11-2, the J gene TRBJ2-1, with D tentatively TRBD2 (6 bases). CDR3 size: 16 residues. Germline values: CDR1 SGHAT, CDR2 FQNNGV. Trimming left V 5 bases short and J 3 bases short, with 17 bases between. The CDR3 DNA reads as TGTGCCAGCAGCGCCTTTCTGGGGGAGGACTACAATGAGCAGTTCTTC. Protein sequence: CASSAFLGEDYNEQFF.

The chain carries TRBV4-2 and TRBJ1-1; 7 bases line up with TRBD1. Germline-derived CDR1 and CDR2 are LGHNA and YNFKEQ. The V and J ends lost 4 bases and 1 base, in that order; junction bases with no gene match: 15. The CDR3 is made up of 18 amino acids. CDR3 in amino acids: CASSPEADRGLSNTEAFF. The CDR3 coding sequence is TGTGCCAGCAGCCCGGAAGCTGATAGGGGGCTTTCGAACACTGAAGCTTTCTTT.

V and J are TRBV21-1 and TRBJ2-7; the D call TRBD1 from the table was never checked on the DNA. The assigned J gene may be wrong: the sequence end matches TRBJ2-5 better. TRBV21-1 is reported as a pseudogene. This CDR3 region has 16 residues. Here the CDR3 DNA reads TGTGCCACCGGCCGGGACAGGCGTAGTGCGGGGGAGACCCAGTACTTC. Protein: CATGRDRRSAGETQYF.

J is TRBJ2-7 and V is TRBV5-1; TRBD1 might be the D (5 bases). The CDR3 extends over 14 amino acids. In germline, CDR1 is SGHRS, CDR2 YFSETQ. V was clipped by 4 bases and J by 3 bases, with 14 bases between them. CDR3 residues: CASSVGQGIYEQYF. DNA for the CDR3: TGCGCCAGCAGCGTCGGGCAGGGTATCTACGAGCAGTACTTC.

CDR3 residues: CASSQEEGAIGNEQFF. CDR3 nucleotide sequence: TGCGCCAGCAGCCAAGAGGAGGGGGCAATAGGAAATGAGCAGTTCTTC. The rearrangement uses TRBV4-3 and TRBJ2-1; D is perhaps TRBD1 (7 bases). The CDR3 contains 16 residues. Germline-derived CDR1 and CDR2 are LGHNA and YSLEER. V dropped 0 bases and J dropped 7 bases, with 16 bases sitting between them.

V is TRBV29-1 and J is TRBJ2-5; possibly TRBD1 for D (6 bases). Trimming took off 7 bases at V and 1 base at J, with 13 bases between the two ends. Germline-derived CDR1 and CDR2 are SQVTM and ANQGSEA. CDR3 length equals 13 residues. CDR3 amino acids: CSGRQVLQETQYF. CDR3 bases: TGCAGCGGAAGACAGGTTCTCCAAGAGACCCAGTACTTC. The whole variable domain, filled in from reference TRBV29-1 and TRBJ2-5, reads SAVISQKPSRDICQRGTSLTIQCQVDSQVTMMFWYRQQPGQSLTLIATANQGSEATYESGFVIDKFPISRPNLTFSTLTVSNMSPEDSSIYLCSGRQVLQETQYFGPGTRLLVL.

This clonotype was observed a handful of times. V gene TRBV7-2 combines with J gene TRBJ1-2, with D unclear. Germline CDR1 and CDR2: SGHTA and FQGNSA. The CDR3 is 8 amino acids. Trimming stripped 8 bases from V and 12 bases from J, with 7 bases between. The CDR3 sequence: CASALDTF. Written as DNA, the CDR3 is TGTGCCAGCGCTCTCGACACCTTC. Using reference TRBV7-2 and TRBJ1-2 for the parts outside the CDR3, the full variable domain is GAGVSQSPSNKVTEKGKDVELRCDPISGHTALYWYRQSLGQGLEFLIYFQGNSAPDKSGLPSDRFSAERTGGSVSTLTIQRTQQEDSAVYLCASALDTFGSGTRLTVV.

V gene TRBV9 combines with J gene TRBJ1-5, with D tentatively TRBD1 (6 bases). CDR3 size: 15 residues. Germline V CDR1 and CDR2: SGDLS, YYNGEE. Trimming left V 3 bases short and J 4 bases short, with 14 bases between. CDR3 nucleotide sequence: TGTGCCAGCAGCGGGATGGGACACCCAAATCAGCCCCAGCATTTT. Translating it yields CASSGMGHPNQPQHF.

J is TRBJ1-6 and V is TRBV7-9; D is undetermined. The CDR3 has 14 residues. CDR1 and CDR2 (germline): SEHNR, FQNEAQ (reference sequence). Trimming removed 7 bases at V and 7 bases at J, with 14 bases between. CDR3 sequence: CASTYGFQNSPLHF. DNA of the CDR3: TGTGCCAGCACCTACGGGTTTCAGAATTCACCCCTCCACTTT.

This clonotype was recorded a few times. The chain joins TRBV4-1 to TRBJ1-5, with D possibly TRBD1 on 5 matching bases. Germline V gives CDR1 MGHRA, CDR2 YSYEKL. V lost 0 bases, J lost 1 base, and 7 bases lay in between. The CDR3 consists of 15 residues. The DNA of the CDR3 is TGCGCCAGCAGCCAAGAGAACAGGAGCAATCAGCCCCAGCATTTT. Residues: CASSQENRSNQPQHF.

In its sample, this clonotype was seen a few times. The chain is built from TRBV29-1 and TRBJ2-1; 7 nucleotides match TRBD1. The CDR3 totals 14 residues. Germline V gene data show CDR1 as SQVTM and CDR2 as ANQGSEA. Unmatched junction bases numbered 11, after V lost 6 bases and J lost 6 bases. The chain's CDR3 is CSVDYRGLGNEQFF. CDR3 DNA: TGCAGCGTGGATTACAGGGGCCTCGGCAATGAGCAGTTCTTC.

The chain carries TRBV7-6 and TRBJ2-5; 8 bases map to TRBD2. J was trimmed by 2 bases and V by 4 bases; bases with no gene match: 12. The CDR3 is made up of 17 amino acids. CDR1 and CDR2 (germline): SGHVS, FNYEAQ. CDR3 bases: TGTGCCAGCAGCTCATTACCATTCGGGACTAGTCAAGAGACCCAGTACTTC. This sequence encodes CASSSLPFGTSQETQYF.

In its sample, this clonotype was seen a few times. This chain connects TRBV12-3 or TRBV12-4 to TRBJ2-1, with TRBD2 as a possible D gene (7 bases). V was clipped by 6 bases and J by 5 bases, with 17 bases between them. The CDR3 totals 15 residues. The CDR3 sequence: CASSPRGAWDNEQFF. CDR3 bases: TGTGCCAGCAGCCCCCGGGGGGCGTGGGACAATGAGCAGTTCTTC.

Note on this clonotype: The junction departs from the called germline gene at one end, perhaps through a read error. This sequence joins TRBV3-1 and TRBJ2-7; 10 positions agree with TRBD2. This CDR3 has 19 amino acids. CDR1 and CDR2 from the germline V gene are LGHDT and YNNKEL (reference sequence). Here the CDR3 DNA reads TGTGCCAGCAGCCAAATTTTAACTAGCGGGGACCAAAGGACCTACGGGCAGTACTTC. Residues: CASSQILTSGDQRTYGQYF.